This TCR beta chain was sequenced during a study of stem cell transplantation in POMP-related autoinflammatory disease. Findings and limits, study-wide: In PRAID patients, the number of distinct TRB V-J gene pairings was restricted.

TCRdb keeps only in-frame clones here, not all; method: immunoSEQ multiplex PCR. The sample holds some 65,000 clones, approximately 91% seen once. A remark on this clone: Its antigen is still unknown.

The sequence was collected from a human patient with POMP-related autoinflammation and immune dysregulation (PRAID). A share of the T cells may be of graft donor origin. The starting material was CD4+ T cells from PBMCs, obtained after stem cell transplantation.

This CDR3 is CASSLEAEETQYF. The CDR3 nucleotides read TGTGCCAGCAGCTTAGAGGCGGAAGAGACCCAGTACTTC. V and J are TRBV11-2 and TRBJ2-5; D unresolved. The V gene lost 0 bases and the J gene lost 3 bases, with 5 bases spanning the gap. The germline CDR1 and CDR2 sequences are SGHAT and FQNNGV. This CDR3 is built from 13 residues.